These 6 T cell receptor beta chains were all obtained from the same sample, sequenced in a study of sequential checkpoint blockade in melanoma. The data were produced by immunoSEQ multiplex PCR, yet TCRdb's version contains in-frame clones alone and is incomplete. The sample holds 5,000 to 8,000 clones; about 21% are singletons and the top ten take 7.5% to 10%. Treatment defined: randomized to nivolumab then ipilimumab (arm A) or the reverse (arm B). The material was tumor tissue (inferred from file names), obtained from a patient given nivolumab and ipilimumab in sequence. The origin of the receptors is a human donor with melanoma.

This chain links TRBV29-1 with TRBJ2-5; 11 positions agree with TRBD2. The CDR3 sequence is 16 residues long. Germline V lookup: CDR1 SQVTM, CDR2 ANQGSEA. Trimming took 3 bases from V and 2 from J; bases not matched to a gene: 8. In nucleotides, the CDR3 is TGCAGCGTTGACTGGAGACTAGCGGGGCAACAAGAGACCCAGTACTTC. Protein sequence: CSVDWRLAGQQETQYF. Based on the CDR3 plus reference TRBV29-1 and TRBJ2-5, the full variable domain is SAVISQKPSRDICQRGTSLTIQCQVDSQVTMMFWYRQQPGQSLTLIATANQGSEATYESGFVIDKFPISRPNLTFSTLTVSNMSPEDSSIYLCSVDWRLAGQQETQYFGPGTRLLVL.

This clone was counted a few times. V gene TRBV28 combines with J gene TRBJ1-2; D not resolved. The CDR3 covers 12 residues. V lost 4 bases to trimming and J lost 7 bases, with 10 bases between them. The germline V gene encodes CDR1 MDHEN and CDR2 SYDVKM. This CDR3 reads CASSYSLSGYTF. As DNA, the CDR3 is TGTGCCAGCAGTTACTCCCTTAGTGGCTACACCTTC.

This clone was counted a few times. This chain joins TRBV4-1 and TRBJ1-5, with 7 bases fitting TRBD1. The CDR3 is 17 residues long. With 2 bases clipped from V and 0 bases from J, the junction kept 7 bases outside the gene matches. CDR1 and CDR2 from the germline V gene are MGHRA and YSYEKL. CDR3 bases: TGCGCCAGCAGCCAATTCCCCGGACAGGATAGCAATCAGCCCCAGCATTTT. Translating gives CASSQFPGQDSNQPQHF.

V and J are TRBV19 and TRBJ2-2, with TRBD2 matching over 8 bases. Germline CDR1 LNHDA, CDR2 SQIVND (reference sequence). CDR3 length: 20 residues. The ends lost 3 bases at V and 3 bases at J; junction bases unmatched: 18. In nucleotides, the CDR3 is TGTGCCAGTAGTATGAAGCGGGAGCGTACCCCCCGAAGTCACACCGGGGAGCTGTTTTTT. This gives the protein CASSMKRERTPRSHTGELFF.

This chain uses TRBV19 with TRBJ2-1, with TRBD2 as a possible D gene (6 bases). CDR3 length equals 13 residues. Germline V CDR1 and CDR2: LNHDA, SQIVND (reference sequence). The V and J ends lost 3 bases and 16 bases respectively, with 19 bases between them. The CDR3 sequence: CASSIREYGSIFF. The DNA for the CDR3 is TGTGCCAGTAGTATCCGGGAGTATGGGAGCATATTCTTC.

This clone was counted at least ten times. The chain links TRBV11-3 to TRBJ1-5, with 8 bases aligning to TRBD1. Germline CDR1 reads SGHNT; CDR2 reads YENEEA. The CDR3 is made up of 16 amino acids. V dropped 3 bases and J dropped 4; count of bases not matched to a gene: 8. The CDR3 region has the DNA TGTGCCAGCAGCTTGGGCGGGACAGGTAGTAATCAGCCCCAGCATTTT. Translated: CASSLGGTGSNQPQHF.